The clone carrying this T cell receptor beta chain has ten or more counts. This sample was taken from a study of T cell repertoires in cytomegalovirus infection. The CDR3 extends over 14 amino acids. Germline-derived CDR1 and CDR2 are MNHEY and SMNVEV (reference sequence). V shed 5 bases and J shed 3 bases, with 14 bases lying between them. TCRdb used MiXCR to reprocess the reads, holding one entry per CDR3 protein. Of some 320,000 distinct CDR3 sequences listed, approximately 9.5% are singletons. This receptor was taken from a human donor in good health (CMV status not recorded). Some clones in this sample may be carry-over from other donors' samples. Specimen: PBMCs. This sequence joins TRBV27 and TRBJ2-7; maybe TRBD2 (6 bases). CDR3: CASSKSSSGYEQYF. The DNA of the CDR3 is TGTGCCAGCAGTAAAAGTAGTAGCGGCTACGAGCAGTACTTC.